These 22 T cell receptor beta chains were sequenced from one sample in a study of shared clonotypes between healthy human individuals. Produced via immunoSEQ multiplex PCR; TCRdb's table is partial and in-frame only. The top ten clones hold 0.35% to 0.45% of a sample with approximately 2.1 million clones, 90% to 95% of them seen once. The sample comprised naive CD4+ T cells from PBMCs. Subset meaning: CD45RA+ positively selected. These receptors originate from a man aged 18-30 years in good health. Some clones in this sample may be carry-over from other donors' samples.

CDR3 bases: TGTGCCTGGAACCAACCCCCCGGCGATACGCAGTATTTT. It yields the protein CAWNQPPGDTQYF. This chain connects TRBV30 to TRBJ2-3; no clear D gene. Germline V gene lookup returns CDR1 GTSNPN and CDR2 SVGIG (reference sequence). CDR3 length: 13 amino acids. Between the trimmed V and J ends, which lost 4 bases and 6 bases, there was a span of 14 bases.

This chain connects TRBV5-1 to TRBJ1-4; 8 bases map to TRBD1. The junction had 12 bases not matched to a gene; V was cut back by 0 bases and J by 8 bases. The CDR3 spans 17 residues. Germline CDR1 is SGHRS and CDR2 is YFSETQ. This CDR3 is CASSLAFIRGQEEKLFF. The CDR3, as DNA: TGCGCCAGCAGCTTGGCTTTTATCAGGGGGCAGGAGGAAAAACTGTTTTTT. Filled out from reference TRBV5-1 and TRBJ1-4, the complete variable domain reads KAGVTQTPRYLIKTRGQQVTLSCSPISGHRSVSWYQQTPGQGLQFLFEYFSETQRNKGNFPGRFSGRQFSNSRSEMNVSTLELGDSALYLCASSLAFIRGQEEKLFFGSGTQLSVL.

The CDR3 DNA follows: TGTGCCAGCAGCCGGGAGCGGGAGGGTCGCTACGAGCAGTACTTC. This codes for CASSREREGRYEQYF. This chain connects TRBV5-4 to TRBJ2-7; 10 bases match TRBD2. CDR3 length equals 15 residues. V shed 4 bases, J shed 3 bases, and the junction held 7 bases outside the gene matches. Germline V lookup: CDR1 SGHNT, CDR2 YYREEE (reference sequence). The full variable domain, rest sourced from reference TRBV5-4 and TRBJ2-7, is ETGVTQSPTHLIKTRGQQVTLRCSSQSGHNTVSWYQQALGQGPQFIFQYYREEENGRGNFPPRFSGLQFPNYSSELNVNALELDDSALYLCASSREREGRYEQYFGPGTRLTVT.

V is TRBV4-1 and J is TRBJ1-1; D might be TRBD1 (5 bases). V was pared by 2 bases and J by 8 bases, with 24 bases between. The CDR3 runs 17 residues. The germline V gene has CDR1 MGHRA and CDR2 YSYEKL. The CDR3 DNA follows: TGCGCCAGCAGCCAACGATTTTCCCGGGACCCCGGGCTGGAAGCTTTCTTT. This codes for CASSQRFSRDPGLEAFF.

J is TRBJ1-1 and V is TRBV28; tentatively, D is TRBD1 (6 bases). Trimming cost V 6 bases and J 0 bases, with 26 bases left between them. Per germline, CDR1 MDHEN and CDR2 SYDVKM. The CDR3 totals 19 residues. CDR3 region: CASSLRSSRGYPLNTEAFF. The CDR3, as DNA: TGTGCCAGCAGCTTACGTTCGTCCAGGGGCTACCCCTTGAACACTGAAGCTTTCTTT.

The chain combines TRBV7-3 with TRBJ1-2, with D possibly being TRBD1 (6 bases). This CDR3 is built from 14 residues. Germline assignment: CDR1 SGHTA and CDR2 FQGTGA. Trimming cost V 4 bases and J 4 bases, with 13 bases left between them. The CDR3 DNA reads as TGTGCCAGCAGCTCATCCGGGGACACCTATGGCTACACCTTC. Protein sequence: CASSSSGDTYGYTF. Combining the CDR3 with reference TRBV7-3 and TRBJ1-2 gives the whole variable domain GAGVSQTPSNKVTEKGKYVELRCDPISGHTALYWYRQSLGQGPEFLIYFQGTGAADDSGLPNDRFFAVRPEGSVSTLKIQRTERGDSAVYLCASSSSGDTYGYTFGSGTRLTVV.

This sequence joins TRBV28 and TRBJ1-5; D is unclear. The CDR3 extends over 16 amino acids. Per germline, CDR1 MDHEN and CDR2 SYDVKM. V lost 7 bases and J 6 bases, leaving 22 bases between the germline ends. Here the CDR3 reads CASNERGSQFFQPQHF. The CDR3, as DNA: TGTGCCAGCAATGAACGCGGGAGCCAATTTTTTCAGCCCCAGCATTTT.

This chain joins TRBV11-2 and TRBJ2-6, with TRBD1 as a possible D gene (5 bases). The ends were cut back, 7 bases at V and 1 base at J, with 8 bases in the middle. The CDR3 loop spans 14 amino acids. CDR1 SGHAT and CDR2 FQNNGV come from the germline V gene. The CDR3 is CASNQGSGANVLTF. DNA of the CDR3: TGTGCCAGCAACCAGGGATCTGGGGCCAACGTCCTGACTTTC.

The chain links TRBV6-4 to TRBJ2-7, with 8 nucleotides matching TRBD1. The J segment lost 6 bases and the V segment lost 2 bases, leaving 6 bases of the junction unmatched. From germline, CDR1 is MRHNA and CDR2 SNTAGT. CDR3 size: 14 residues. The CDR3 loop is CASSDRTGSSEQYF. CDR3 nucleotide sequence: TGTGCCAGCAGTGACCGGACAGGGTCTAGCGAGCAGTACTTC.

The J gene is TRBJ2-7, the V gene TRBV28; 7 bases are a match to TRBD1. The CDR3 runs to 14 residues. V shed 6 bases, J shed 2 bases, and the junction held 7 bases outside the gene matches. CDR1 is MDHEN and CDR2 is SYDVKM in the germline V gene. For the CDR3, the DNA is TGTGCCAGCAGATCCGGGACAGCTCCCTACGAGCAGTACTTC. It encodes CASRSGTAPYEQYF.

The chain uses TRBV7-9 and TRBJ2-3, with D unclear. The CDR3 has 14 residues. The V and J ends lost 5 bases and 6 bases respectively, with 15 bases between them. Germline lookup yields CDR1 SEHNR and CDR2 FQNEAQ (reference sequence). This CDR3 reads CASSPLSTSDTQYF. CDR3 DNA: TGTGCCAGCAGCCCACTCTCAACGAGTGATACGCAGTATTTT.

This clone was detected only once. This rearrangement joins TRBV29-1 to TRBJ1-1; TRBD1 might be the D (5 bases). V lost 7 bases and J 1 base, leaving 13 bases between the germline ends. CDR3 size: 13 residues. Germline CDR1 reads SQVTM; CDR2 reads ANQGSEA. CDR3 protein: CSAALQGNTEAFF. In DNA form, the CDR3 reads TGCAGCGCTGCCCTTCAGGGGAACACTGAAGCTTTCTTT.

V and J are TRBV7-2 and TRBJ2-3; D remains ambiguous. V dropped 1 base and J dropped 0 bases, with 2 bases sitting between them. The CDR3 runs 13 residues. CDR1 SGHTA and CDR2 FQGNSA come from the germline V gene. The CDR3 protein is CASSLDSTDTQYF. Written as DNA, the CDR3 is TGTGCCAGCAGCTTAGACAGCACAGATACGCAGTATTTT.

This chain uses TRBV19 with TRBJ2-7, with D perhaps TRBD1 (6 bases). Deletions cut 5 bases from V and 6 bases from J, with 17 bases between. CDR1 and CDR2 from the germline V gene are LNHDA and SQIVND (reference sequence). This CDR3 contains 14 residues. Written as DNA, the CDR3 is TGTGCCAGTAGTGTCGAGGGACATTCTGGCGAGCAGTACTTC. It encodes CASSVEGHSGEQYF.

This clone was found once. This chain links TRBV19 with TRBJ2-1; 10 nucleotides line up with TRBD2. The CDR3 sequence is 19 residues long. V shed 6 bases and J 4 bases; nucleotides not matched to a gene: 18. CDR1 and CDR2 (germline): LNHDA, SQIVND (reference sequence). As DNA, the CDR3 is TGTGCCAGTAGAAATACGGTTGGTAGCGGGAGGCGACCGTACAATGAGCAGTTCTTC. This codes for CASRNTVGSGRRPYNEQFF. Looking up the rest from reference TRBV19 and TRBJ2-1 gives the full variable domain: DGGITQSPKYLFRKEGQNVTLSCEQNLNHDAMYWYRQDPGQGLRLIYYSQIVNDFQKGDIAEGYSVSREKKESFPLTVTSAQKNPTAFYLCASRNTVGSGRRPYNEQFFGPGTRLTVL.

The V and J genes are TRBV5-1 and TRBJ1-1; the match to TRBD1 covers 7 bases. V shed 1 base, J shed 6 bases, and the junction held 3 bases outside the gene matches. The CDR3 contains 13 residues. The germline CDR1 and CDR2 sequences are SGHRS and YFSETQ. The CDR3 nucleotides are TGCGCCAGCAGCTTGTTGGGGACAGCTGAAGCTTTCTTT. Translation gives CASSLLGTAEAFF.

The J gene is TRBJ2-3, the V gene TRBV10-3, with a tentative D call TRBD1 (6 bases). Germline CDR1 and CDR2: ENHRY and SYGVKD. The CDR3 extends over 15 amino acids. With 1 base removed from V and 3 bases from J, the gap between germline ends came to 11 bases. The CDR3: CAISEFGQTTDTQYF. The CDR3 nucleotides read TGTGCCATCAGTGAGTTCGGACAGACGACAGATACGCAGTATTTT.

Details on this clone: Additional DNA sequences in this sample encode the identical CDR3. J is TRBJ2-7 and V is TRBV28; D uncertain. Per the germline V gene, CDR1 is MDHEN and CDR2 is SYDVKM. The CDR3 runs 11 residues. The V end lost 4 bases, the J end lost 6 bases, and 7 bases lay between the germline ends. Written as DNA, the CDR3 is TGTGCCAGCAGTTCTAGGTCCGAGCAGTACTTC. This codes for CASSSRSEQYF. The full variable domain, rest sourced from reference TRBV28 and TRBJ2-7, is DVKVTQSSRYLVKRTGEKVFLECVQDMDHENMFWYRQDPGLGLRLIYFSYDVKMKEKGDIPEGYSVSREKKERFSLILESASTNQTSMYLCASSSRSEQYFGPGTRLTVT.

This chain links TRBV29-1 with TRBJ2-7; maybe TRBD2 (5 bases). Germline lookup yields CDR1 SQVTM and CDR2 ANQGSEA. The CDR3 length is 14 residues. The V end lost 7 bases, the J end lost 3 bases, and 19 bases lay between the germline ends. CDR3: CSARKRTESYEQYF. The DNA of the CDR3 is TGCAGCGCCCGGAAAAGGACTGAAAGCTACGAGCAGTACTTC.

The chain carries TRBV5-1 and TRBJ1-1, with TRBD1 matching 8 bases. Per the germline V gene, CDR1 is SGHRS and CDR2 is YFSETQ. There are 13 residues in the CDR3. V dropped 4 bases and J dropped 11; count of bases not matched to a gene: 10. The CDR3 nucleotides read TGCGCCAGCAGCGGAATCGGACAGGGCTCGGCTTTCTTT. This encodes CASSGIGQGSAFF.

The chain couples TRBV30 to TRBJ2-5, with D tentatively TRBD1 or TRBD2 (5 bases each). Germline V gene data show CDR1 as GTSNPN and CDR2 as SVGIG (reference sequence). The CDR3 contains 12 residues. Deletions cut 1 base from V and 5 bases from J, with 8 bases between. The CDR3 bases are TGTGCCTGGAGTGAGGGGACGGAGACCCAGTACTTC. This encodes CAWSEGTETQYF.

The V call is TRBV18, the J call TRBJ2-5, with 11 bases that match TRBD2. Germline assignment: CDR1 KGHSH and CDR2 LQKENI. The CDR3 is made up of 16 amino acids. Trimming took 2 bases from V and 3 from J; bases not matched to a gene: 5. The DNA for the CDR3 is TGTGCCAGCTCACCAACCTTACTAGCGGGAGAAGAGACCCAGTACTTC. Its protein product is CASSPTLLAGEETQYF.